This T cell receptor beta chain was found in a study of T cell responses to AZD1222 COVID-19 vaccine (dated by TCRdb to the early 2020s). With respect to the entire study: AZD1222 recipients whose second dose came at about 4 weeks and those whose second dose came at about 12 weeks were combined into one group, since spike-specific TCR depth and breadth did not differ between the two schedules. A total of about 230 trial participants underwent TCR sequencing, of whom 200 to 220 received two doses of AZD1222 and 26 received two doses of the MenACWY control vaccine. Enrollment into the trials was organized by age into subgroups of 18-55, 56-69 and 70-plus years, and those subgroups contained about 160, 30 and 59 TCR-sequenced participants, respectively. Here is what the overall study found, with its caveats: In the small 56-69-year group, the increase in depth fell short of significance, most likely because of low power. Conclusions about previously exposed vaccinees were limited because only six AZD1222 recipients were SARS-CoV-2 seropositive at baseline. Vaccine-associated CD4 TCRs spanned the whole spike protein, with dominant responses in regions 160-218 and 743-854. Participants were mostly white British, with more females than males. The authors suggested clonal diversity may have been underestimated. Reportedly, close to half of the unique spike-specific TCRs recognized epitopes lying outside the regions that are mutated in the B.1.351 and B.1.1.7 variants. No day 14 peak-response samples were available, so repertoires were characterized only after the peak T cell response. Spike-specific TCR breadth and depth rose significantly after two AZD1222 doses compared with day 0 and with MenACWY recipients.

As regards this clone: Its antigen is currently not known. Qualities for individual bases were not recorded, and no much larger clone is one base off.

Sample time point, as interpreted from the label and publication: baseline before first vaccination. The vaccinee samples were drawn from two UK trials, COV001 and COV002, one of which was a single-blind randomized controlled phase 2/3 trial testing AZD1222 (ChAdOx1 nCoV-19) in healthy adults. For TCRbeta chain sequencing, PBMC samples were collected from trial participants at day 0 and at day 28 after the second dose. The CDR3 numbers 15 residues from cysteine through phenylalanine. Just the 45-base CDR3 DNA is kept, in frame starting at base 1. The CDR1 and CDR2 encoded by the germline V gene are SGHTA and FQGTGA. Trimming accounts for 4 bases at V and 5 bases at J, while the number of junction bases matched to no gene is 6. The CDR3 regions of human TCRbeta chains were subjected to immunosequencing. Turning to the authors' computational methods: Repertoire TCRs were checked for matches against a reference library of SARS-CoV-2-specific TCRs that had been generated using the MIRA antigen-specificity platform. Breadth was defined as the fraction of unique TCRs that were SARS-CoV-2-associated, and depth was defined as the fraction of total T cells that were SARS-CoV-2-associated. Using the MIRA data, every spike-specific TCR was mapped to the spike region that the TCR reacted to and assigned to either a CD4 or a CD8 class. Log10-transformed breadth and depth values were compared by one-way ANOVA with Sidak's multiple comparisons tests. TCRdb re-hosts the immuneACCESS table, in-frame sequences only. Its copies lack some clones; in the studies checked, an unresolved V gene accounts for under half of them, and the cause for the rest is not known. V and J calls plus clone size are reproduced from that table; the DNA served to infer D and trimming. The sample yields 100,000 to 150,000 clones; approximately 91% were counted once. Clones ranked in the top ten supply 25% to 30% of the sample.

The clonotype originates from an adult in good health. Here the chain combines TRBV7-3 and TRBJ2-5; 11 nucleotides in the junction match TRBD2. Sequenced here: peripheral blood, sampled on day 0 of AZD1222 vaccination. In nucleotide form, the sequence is TGTGCCAGCAGCTCGATAGCGGGGGGGCTGGAGACCCAGTACTTC. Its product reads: CASSSIAGGLETQYF.